The T cell receptor (beta chain) under discussion was sequenced for a study of CD8 T cells in ankylosing spondylitis (dated by TCRdb to about 2017). Broadly, across the study: The study profiled T cell receptor beta repertoires in healthy donors and ankylosing spondylitis patients to find disease-linked TCR variants. In total, the full study cohort was made up of 110 or so healthy donors and about two dozen ankylosing spondylitis patients. Peripheral blood was sampled, and synovial fluid was additionally collected from ankylosing spondylitis patients.

The run used an Illumina HiSeq 2500. Quantitative 5'-RACE with molecular barcodes was the method used to prepare the TCR beta libraries. The study's processing was this. A new computational method, built on a probabilistic model of VDJ rearrangement, was used to identify disease-linked TCR variants. TCRdb's own reprocessing of the public reads used fastp at Q25 and MiXCR and kept productive beta chains. Each CDR3 protein gets just one entry, which takes the most common genes and DNA from the rows behind it. It is TCRdb's table, rather than the study itself, that gives the V and J calls and clone size. The sample table contains around 770,000 distinct CDR3 sequences; only one count was recorded for about 11% of them. Roughly 0.51% of the sample is held by the ten biggest clonotypes. Overall study results and their limits: A TCR beta motif made up of several highly homologous amino acid variants appeared to be characteristic of blood from ankylosing spondylitis patients. Significant enrichment of the disease-linked clones was reported in matched synovial fluid samples from ankylosing spondylitis patients. Some TCR beta motif variants had previously been reported in synovial fluid and blood of reactive arthritis patients, which suggested common disease-initiation mechanisms. A CD8+ phenotype was shown by the disease-linked clones, which were found at relatively low frequencies in peripheral blood.

The CDR3 goes from the cysteine to the phenylalanine over 13 residues. Just the 39-base CDR3 DNA is kept, in frame starting at base 1. Trimming costs V 1 base and J 2 bases, and their ends lie 6 bases apart. CDR1 and CDR2, per the germline V gene, are SGHRS and YFSETQ. Regarding this clonotype: The antigen it recognizes is unknown. No much larger clone exists at a distance of one base, and base qualities are not known.

Recombination joined TRBV5-1 with TRBJ1-1, with the D gene call left open. This TCR was sampled from a male donor with ankylosing spondylitis. Sequencing used blood, either unsorted or a sorted T cell fraction (not recorded which). CDR3 reads: CASSLNDNTEAFF. The nucleotides read TGCGCCAGCAGCTTGAACGATAACACTGAAGCTTTCTTT.